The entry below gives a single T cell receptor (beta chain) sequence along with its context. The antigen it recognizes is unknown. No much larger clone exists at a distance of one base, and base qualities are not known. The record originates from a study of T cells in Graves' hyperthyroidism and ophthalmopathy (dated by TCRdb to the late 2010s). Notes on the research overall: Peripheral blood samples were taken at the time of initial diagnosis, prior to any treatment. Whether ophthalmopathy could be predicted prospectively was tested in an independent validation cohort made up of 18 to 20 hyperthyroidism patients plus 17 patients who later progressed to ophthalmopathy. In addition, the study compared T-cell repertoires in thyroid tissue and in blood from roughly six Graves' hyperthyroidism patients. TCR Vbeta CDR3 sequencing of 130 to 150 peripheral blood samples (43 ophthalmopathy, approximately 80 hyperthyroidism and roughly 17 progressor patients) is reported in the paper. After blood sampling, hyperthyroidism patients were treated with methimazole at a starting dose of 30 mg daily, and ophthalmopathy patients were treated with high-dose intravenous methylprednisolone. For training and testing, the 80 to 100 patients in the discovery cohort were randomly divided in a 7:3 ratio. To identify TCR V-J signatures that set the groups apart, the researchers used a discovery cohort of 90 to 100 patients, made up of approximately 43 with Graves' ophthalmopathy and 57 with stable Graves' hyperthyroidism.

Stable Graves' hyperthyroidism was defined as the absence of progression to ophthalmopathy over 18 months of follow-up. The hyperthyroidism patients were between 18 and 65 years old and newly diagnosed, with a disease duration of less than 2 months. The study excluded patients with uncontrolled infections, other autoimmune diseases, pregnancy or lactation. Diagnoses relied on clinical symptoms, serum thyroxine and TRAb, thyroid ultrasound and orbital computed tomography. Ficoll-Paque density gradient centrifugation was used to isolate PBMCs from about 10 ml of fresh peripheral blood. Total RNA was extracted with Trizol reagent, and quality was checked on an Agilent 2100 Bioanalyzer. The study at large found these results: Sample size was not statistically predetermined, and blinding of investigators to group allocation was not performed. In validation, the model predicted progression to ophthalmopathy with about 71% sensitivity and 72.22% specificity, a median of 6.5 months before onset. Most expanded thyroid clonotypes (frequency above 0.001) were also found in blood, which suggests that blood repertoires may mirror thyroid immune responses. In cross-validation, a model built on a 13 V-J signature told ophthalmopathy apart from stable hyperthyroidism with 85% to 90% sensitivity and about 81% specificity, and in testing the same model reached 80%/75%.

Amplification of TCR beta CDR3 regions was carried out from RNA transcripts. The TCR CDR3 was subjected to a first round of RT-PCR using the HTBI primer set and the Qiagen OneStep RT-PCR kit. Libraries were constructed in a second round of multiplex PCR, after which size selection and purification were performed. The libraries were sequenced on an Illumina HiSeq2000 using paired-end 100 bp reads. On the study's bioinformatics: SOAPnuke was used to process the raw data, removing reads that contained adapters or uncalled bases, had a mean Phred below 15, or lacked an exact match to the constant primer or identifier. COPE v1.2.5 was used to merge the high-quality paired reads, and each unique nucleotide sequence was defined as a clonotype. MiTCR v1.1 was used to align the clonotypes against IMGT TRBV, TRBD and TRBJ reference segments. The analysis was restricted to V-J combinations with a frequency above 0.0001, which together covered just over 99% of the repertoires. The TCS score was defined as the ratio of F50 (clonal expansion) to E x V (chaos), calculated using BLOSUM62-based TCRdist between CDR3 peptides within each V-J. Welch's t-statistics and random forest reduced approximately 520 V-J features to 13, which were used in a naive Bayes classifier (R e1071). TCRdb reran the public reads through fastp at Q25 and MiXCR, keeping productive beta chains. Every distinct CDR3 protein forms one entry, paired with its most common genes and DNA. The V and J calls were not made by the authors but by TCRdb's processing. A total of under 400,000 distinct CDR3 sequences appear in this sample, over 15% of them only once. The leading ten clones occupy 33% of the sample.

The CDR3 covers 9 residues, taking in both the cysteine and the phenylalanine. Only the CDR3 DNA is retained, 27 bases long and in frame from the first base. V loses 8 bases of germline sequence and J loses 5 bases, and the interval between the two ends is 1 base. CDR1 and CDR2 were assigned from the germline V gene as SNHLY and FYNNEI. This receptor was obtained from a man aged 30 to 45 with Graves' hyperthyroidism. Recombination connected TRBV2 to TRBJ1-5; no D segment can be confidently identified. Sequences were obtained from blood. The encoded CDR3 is CASDQPQHF. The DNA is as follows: TGTGCCAGCGATCAGCCCCAGCATTTT.